Described below is a single T cell receptor beta chain sequence and its context. What it recognizes is unknown. Germline V CDR1 and CDR2: DFQATT, SNEGSKA (reference sequence). V was shortened by 5 bases and J by 5 bases, with 3 bases between the two germline ends. The CDR3 extends over 10 amino acids. This record comes from a study of T cell responses to AZD1222 COVID-19 vaccine. The protocol was immunoSEQ multiplex PCR, while the TCRdb copy is restricted to in-frame clones and leaves out a portion. Counted here are 90,000 to 120,000 clones, 90% to 95% occurring once; the ten biggest clones make up around 5.9%. Overall study results and limits: As reported, nearly half of all spike-specific TCRs target variant regions that are unmutated. Dominant CD4 TCR responses targeted spike regions 160-218 and 743-854.

The clonotype was recovered from an adult who received the AZD1222 COVID-19 vaccine. Material: peripheral blood, obtained 28 days after the second AZD1222 dose. The chain carries TRBV20-1 and TRBJ1-4; D not certain. The CDR3 coding sequence is TGCAGTGCTTTCAATGAAAAACTGTTTTTT. This sequence encodes CSAFNEKLFF.